The 17 T cell receptor beta chains below come from one sample, sequenced in a study of T cells in Graves' hyperthyroidism and ophthalmopathy. There were TCR beta CDR3 regions amplified from RNA transcripts. During a first-round RT-PCR of the TCR CDR3, the HTBI primer set was used. Via MiXCR, TCRdb re-called the multiplex PCR reads, giving one row per CDR3 protein. This table has 500,000 to 600,000 distinct CDR3 sequences, approximately 15% appearing once. The sample was blood. These receptors all come from a young woman with Graves' hyperthyroidism.

In its sample, this clonotype was seen many times. The chain recombines TRBV12-3 or TRBV12-4 with TRBJ1-2, with D uncertain. The V end lost 5 bases, the J end lost 5 bases, and 21 bases lay between the germline ends. This CDR3 region has 16 residues. CDR3 region: CASSSRRIRMDYGYTF. The CDR3 bases are TGTGCCAGCAGTAGTCGACGGATAAGAATGGATTATGGCTACACCTTC.

This chain uses TRBV4-1 with TRBJ2-3; D may be TRBD2 (5 bases). The CDR3 runs 15 residues. V lost 4 bases and J lost 1, with 12 bases in between. The germline V gene encodes CDR1 MGHRA and CDR2 YSYEKL. The CDR3 DNA is TGCGCCAGCAGCCGCACTAGTGCCGGCACAGATACGCAGTATTTT. This sequence encodes CASSRTSAGTDTQYF.

This clonotype was seen repeatedly, ten times or more. The CDR3 coding sequence is TGTGCCAGCAGTTACTCTGAGACAGATACGCAGTATTTT. It is translated as CASSYSETDTQYF. The chain uses TRBV6-6 and TRBJ2-3; no definite D call. CDR3 size: 13 residues. V was shortened by 0 bases and J by 3 bases, with 4 bases between the two germline ends. Germline loops: CDR1 MNHNY, CDR2 SVGAGI (reference sequence).

This clonotype was observed a few times. The chain recombines TRBV20-1 with TRBJ2-2; the match to TRBD2 covers 14 bases. In germline, CDR1 is DFQATT, CDR2 SNEGSKA (reference sequence). The V and J ends lost 6 bases and 5 bases, in that order; junction bases with no gene match: 8. The CDR3 sequence is 16 residues long. CDR3 DNA: TGCAGTGCGATAGGGACTAGCGGGAGTGGGACCGGGGAGCTGTTTTTT. It codes for CSAIGTSGSGTGELFF.

This clonotype was counted at least ten times. The chain recombines TRBV7-2 with TRBJ2-3, with 13 bases matching TRBD2. With 5 bases clipped from V and 1 base from J, the junction kept 3 bases outside the gene matches. Germline-derived CDR1 and CDR2 are SGHTA and FQGNSA. This CDR3 is 16 amino acids long. The CDR3 DNA is TGTGCCAGCAGCCCAGGACTAGCGGGGGGCACAGATACGCAGTATTTT. It encodes CASSPGLAGGTDTQYF.

The rearrangement joins TRBV6-5 to TRBJ1-3, with a tentative D call TRBD1 (6 bases). Trimming took off 2 bases at V and 2 bases at J, with 10 bases between the two ends. Germline V gene sequence: CDR1 MNHEY, CDR2 SVGAGI. This CDR3 has 15 amino acids. The CDR3 loop reads CASSYGGRTGNTIYF. The CDR3 region has the DNA TGTGCCAGCAGTTACGGGGGCAGAACTGGAAACACCATATATTTT.

This clonotype has a handful of counts. Being one base from a much bigger clone, this may be a read error. The chain carries TRBV4-3 and TRBJ2-7, with D perhaps TRBD1 (5 bases). This CDR3 comprises 15 residues. Germline assignment: CDR1 LGHNA and CDR2 YSLEER. Trimming took off 0 bases at V and 0 bases at J, with 9 bases between the two ends. The CDR3 sequence is CASSQDVTASYEQYF. DNA of the CDR3: TGCGCCAGCAGCCAAGATGTGACAGCCTCCTACGAGCAGTACTTC.

This sequence joins TRBV6-1 and TRBJ2-1, with TRBD1 matching 8 bases. This CDR3 region has 15 residues. The germline V gene has CDR1 MNHNS and CDR2 SASEGT. V was clipped by 3 bases and J by 7 bases; unmatched bases: 8. Written as DNA, the CDR3 is TGTGCCAGCAGTGACGGACAGGGAGGAAGAAATGAGCAGTTCTTC. This gives the protein CASSDGQGGRNEQFF.

This clonotype has a handful of counts. The chain carries TRBV19 and TRBJ2-2; 9 bases are shared with TRBD1. Trimming cost V 6 bases and J 3 bases; bases outside gene matches: 8. CDR3 length: 16 residues. CDR1 and CDR2 (germline): LNHDA, SQIVND (reference sequence). CDR3: CASSVQTGGDTGELFF. For the CDR3, the DNA is TGTGCCAGTAGCGTTCAGACAGGGGGGGACACCGGGGAGCTGTTTTTT.

This clonotype was detected many times. The V gene is TRBV28, the J gene TRBJ1-3, with TRBD1 as a possible D gene (6 bases). The CDR3 consists of 15 residues. The ends were cut back, 3 bases at V and 7 bases at J, with 16 bases in the middle. The germline V gene encodes CDR1 MDHEN and CDR2 SYDVKM. The CDR3 reads CASSLPPGQQNTIYF. The CDR3 bases are TGTGCCAGCAGTTTGCCCCCGGGACAACAGAACACCATATATTTT.

This clonotype was seen repeatedly, ten times or more. The chain recombines TRBV27 with TRBJ2-7; D gene ambiguous. Germline assignment: CDR1 MNHEY and CDR2 SMNVEV (reference sequence). Trimming pared 3 bases from V and 6 bases from J, leaving 21 bases between. The CDR3 consists of 16 residues. The CDR3 protein is CASSFRMRPSPAEQYF. Here the CDR3 DNA reads TGTGCCAGCAGTTTTAGGATGAGGCCCAGCCCAGCCGAGCAGTACTTC.

This clonotype has a handful of counts. The chain carries TRBV30 and TRBJ2-2, with 10 bases identical to TRBD1. V shed 3 bases and J 5 bases; nucleotides not matched to a gene: 3. The CDR3 loop spans 14 amino acids. Germline V gives CDR1 GTSNPN, CDR2 SVGIG (reference sequence). The CDR3 sequence is CAWSRDRGTGELFF. The CDR3 coding sequence is TGTGCCTGGAGCCGGGACAGGGGAACCGGGGAGCTGTTTTTT. Full variable domain (missing parts from reference TRBV30 and TRBJ2-2): SQTIHQWPATLVQPVGSPLSLECTVEGTSNPNLYWYRQAAGRGLQLLFYSVGIGQISSEVPQNLSASRPQDRQFILSSKKLLLSDSGFYLCAWSRDRGTGELFFGEGSRLTVL.

The table lists this clonotype with many counts. The gene calls are TRBV6-1 and TRBJ2-7; TRBD1 might be the D (5 bases). Germline CDR1 and CDR2: MNHNS and SASEGT. The V end was cut by 7 bases, the J end by 2 bases, with 18 bases between. The CDR3 covers 15 residues. The chain's CDR3 is CASIKRTPLPYEQYF. DNA for the CDR3: TGTGCCAGCATCAAAAGGACACCGCTCCCCTACGAGCAGTACTTC.

This clonotype was seen a single time. This chain uses TRBV29-1 with TRBJ1-4; unclear D gene. The CDR3 has 11 residues. V lost 5 bases to trimming and J lost 8 bases, with 9 bases between them. Germline lookup yields CDR1 SQVTM and CDR2 ANQGSEA. In nucleotides, the CDR3 is TGCAGCGTTCATTTTGAGGAAAAACTGTTTTTT. This translates into CSVHFEEKLFF.

This clonotype was detected a few times. The chain joins TRBV20-1 to TRBJ2-1; TRBD2 is a possible D gene (5 bases). Trimming took off 0 bases at V and 6 bases at J, with 6 bases between the two ends. CDR3 length equals 12 residues. The germline V gene has CDR1 DFQATT and CDR2 SNEGSKA (reference sequence). CDR3 in amino acids: CSARDRGNEQFF. The CDR3 DNA follows: TGCAGTGCTAGAGATCGGGGCAATGAGCAGTTCTTC.

This clonotype came up many times. The chain carries TRBV29-1 and TRBJ1-1; the D is unclear. V shed 7 bases and J shed 0 bases, with 15 bases lying between them. The CDR3 runs to 14 residues. CDR1 and CDR2 from the germline V gene are SQVTM and ANQGSEA. The DNA for the CDR3 is TGCAGCGCCGACGAAAGCGGCATGAACACTGAAGCTTTCTTT. Its protein product is CSADESGMNTEAFF.

In this sample, this clonotype turned up a few times. This chain links TRBV4-2 with TRBJ2-4; 8 bases are a match to TRBD2. V was clipped by 0 bases and J by 11 bases; unmatched bases: 9. CDR3 length: 15 amino acids. Germline loops: CDR1 LGHNA, CDR2 YNFKEQ. For the CDR3, the DNA is TGTGCCAGCAGCCAAGATTGGAGTAGCGGGACTCTTCAGTACTTC. Its protein is CASSQDWSSGTLQYF.